These T cell receptor beta chains were read from a single sample in a study of T cells in Graves' hyperthyroidism and ophthalmopathy. TCRdb ran MiXCR on the multiplex PCR reads and lists one entry per CDR3 protein. Here the sample spans under 350,000 distinct CDR3 sequences, about a sixth being singletons. The source material was blood. The source of these receptors is a woman in her fifties or sixties with Graves' ophthalmopathy. CDR3s include the opening cysteine and the closing phenylalanine or tryptophan. The D gene is left open where the match is weak. Rows give clone size only sometimes, using once, few, many, or a class for an expanded clone.

clone_size: many
d_call: .
j_call: TRBJ1-1
v_call: TRBV20-1
cdr3_nt: TGCAGTGCGGGGACGCGGGAGAACACTGAAGCTTTCTTT
cdr3_aa: CSAGTRENTEAFF

clone_size: .
d_call: TRBD1
j_call: TRBJ2-3
v_call: TRBV24-1
cdr3_nt: TGTGCCACCAGTGATCCCCGGGGACAGGGGGCAGATACGCAGTATTTT
cdr3_aa: CATSDPRGQGADTQYF

clone_size: many
d_call: .
j_call: TRBJ2-7
v_call: TRBV7-2
cdr3_nt: TGTGCCAGCAACCTACGGGGGCCCCTTTACGAGCAGTACTTC
cdr3_aa: CASNLRGPLYEQYF

clone_size: many
d_call: .
j_call: TRBJ2-5
v_call: TRBV5-1
cdr3_nt: TGCGCCAGCAGCTTGGAGGTGGTAGGAGAGACCCAGTACTTC
cdr3_aa: CASSLEVVGETQYF

clone_size: .
d_call: .
j_call: TRBJ2-1
v_call: TRBV12-3/TRBV12-4
cdr3_nt: TGTGCCAGCAGTCCTACAAATCGGGGGGCCGAGCAGTTCTTC
cdr3_aa: CASSPTNRGAEQFF

clone_size: few
d_call: .
j_call: TRBJ1-5
v_call: TRBV2
cdr3_nt: TGTGCCAGCACCCCCATGGGGAATCAGCCCCAGCATTTT
cdr3_aa: CASTPMGNQPQHF

clone_size: .
d_call: TRBD1
j_call: TRBJ2-3
v_call: TRBV7-2
cdr3_nt: TGTGCCAGCAGCTTATTCCCCCCGAGGGGGCGCCCCGCCGATACGCAGTATTTT
cdr3_aa: CASSLFPPRGRPADTQYF

clone_size: many
d_call: .
j_call: TRBJ1-5
v_call: TRBV12-3/TRBV12-4
cdr3_nt: TGTGCCAGCAGTTCCCAGACCGGGAATCAGCCCCAGCATTTT
cdr3_aa: CASSSQTGNQPQHF

clone_size: .
d_call: .
j_call: TRBJ1-2
v_call: TRBV5-1
cdr3_nt: TGCGCCAGCAGCCGTGACGGGAGGAATGGCTACACCTTC
cdr3_aa: CASSRDGRNGYTF

clone_size: many
d_call: .
j_call: TRBJ1-5
v_call: TRBV6-1
cdr3_nt: TGTGCCAGCAGTGAAAACAGGGTGGGGAATCAGCCCCAGCATTTT
cdr3_aa: CASSENRVGNQPQHF

clone_size: many
d_call: .
j_call: TRBJ1-1
v_call: TRBV20-1
cdr3_nt: TGCAGTGCCGACGTCGGTGCGAACACTGAAGCTTTCTTT
cdr3_aa: CSADVGANTEAFF

clone_size: .
d_call: TRBD2
j_call: TRBJ2-7
v_call: TRBV7-2
cdr3_nt: TGTGCCAGCAGCTTTCGGGGGGGGTACTACGAGCAGTACTTC
cdr3_aa: CASSFRGGYYEQYF

clone_size: .
d_call: TRBD2
j_call: TRBJ2-1
v_call: TRBV4-3
cdr3_nt: TGCGCCAGCAGCCATGATTTAGCGGGCCTAAATTACAATGAGCAGTTCTTC
cdr3_aa: CASSHDLAGLNYNEQFF

clone_size: .
d_call: TRBD1
j_call: TRBJ2-7
v_call: TRBV4-2
cdr3_nt: TGTGCCAGCAACACGGGTCAGGGGGCCGACGAGCAGTACTTC
cdr3_aa: CASNTGQGADEQYF

clone_size: many
d_call: .
j_call: TRBJ1-2
v_call: TRBV2
cdr3_nt: TGTGCCAGCAGAACCGACACCAACTATGGCTACACCTTC
cdr3_aa: CASRTDTNYGYTF

clone_size: .
d_call: TRBD1
j_call: TRBJ2-1
v_call: TRBV29-1
cdr3_nt: TGCAGCGTTCGCAAAGGACAGGTTTCTTACAATGAGCAGTTCTTC
cdr3_aa: CSVRKGQVSYNEQFF

clone_size: many
d_call: .
j_call: TRBJ2-7
v_call: TRBV28
cdr3_nt: TGTGCCAGCACCACCCATGGCGGGGCTTCCTACGAGCAGTACTTC
cdr3_aa: CASTTHGGASYEQYF

clone_size: few
d_call: .
j_call: TRBJ2-7
v_call: TRBV5-6
cdr3_nt: TGTGCCAGCAGCAAATTGGACAGGACTAACTCCTACGAGCAGTACTTC
cdr3_aa: CASSKLDRTNSYEQYF

clone_size: .
d_call: .
j_call: TRBJ2-1
v_call: TRBV12-3/TRBV12-4
cdr3_nt: TGTGCCAGCAGTTTATCCGGACACGGTTACAATGAGCAGTTCTTC
cdr3_aa: CASSLSGHGYNEQFF

clone_size: .
d_call: .
j_call: TRBJ2-2
v_call: TRBV7-8
cdr3_nt: TGTGCCAGCAGAGCTGCTCGGACGTCCACCGGGGAGCTGTTTTTT
cdr3_aa: CASRAARTSTGELFF

clone_size: .
d_call: .
j_call: TRBJ2-1
v_call: TRBV10-3
cdr3_nt: TGTGCCATCAGTGGGTTGTCTGGGGATGAGCAGTTCTTC
cdr3_aa: CAISGLSGDEQFF

clone_size: few
d_call: .
j_call: TRBJ1-5
v_call: TRBV5-8
cdr3_nt: TGTGCCAGCAGCTTGGCCTTGATGGGGGGCGGTCAGCCCCAGCATTTT
cdr3_aa: CASSLALMGGGQPQHF

clone_size: .
d_call: .
j_call: TRBJ2-1
v_call: TRBV7-9
cdr3_nt: TGTGCCAGCAGCTTAGCGCTGGGCTATCCCTTCGCTACTGAGCAGTTCTTC
cdr3_aa: CASSLALGYPFATEQFF

clone_size: once
d_call: TRBD2
j_call: TRBJ2-1
v_call: TRBV18
cdr3_nt: TGTGCCAGCTCACCATTACGGGGGGGGGCCAACAATGAGCAGTTCTTC
cdr3_aa: CASSPLRGGANNEQFF

clone_size: .
d_call: .
j_call: TRBJ1-1
v_call: TRBV4-1
cdr3_nt: TGCGCCAGCAGCCAAGAGGCGGGGTTCGAAGCTTTCTTT
cdr3_aa: CASSQEAGFEAFF

clone_size: many
d_call: .
j_call: TRBJ2-7
v_call: TRBV5-1
cdr3_nt: TGCGCCAGCAGCCTATTAGAGCAGTACTTC
cdr3_aa: CASSLLEQYF

clone_size: many
d_call: TRBD2
j_call: TRBJ2-7
v_call: TRBV11-2
cdr3_nt: TGTGCCAGCAGCTTCTTAGCGGGCGGGAACGAGCAGTACTTC
cdr3_aa: CASSFLAGGNEQYF

clone_size: few
d_call: .
j_call: TRBJ2-5
v_call: TRBV18
cdr3_nt: TGTGCCAGCTCGGATCAGAAACAGCAAGAGACCCAGTACTTC
cdr3_aa: CASSDQKQQETQYF

clone_size: many
d_call: TRBD2
j_call: TRBJ2-5
v_call: TRBV12-3/TRBV12-4
cdr3_nt: TGTGCCAGCAGTGTGGGTGTGGCTAGCGGGTCCCAAGAGACCCAGTACTTC
cdr3_aa: CASSVGVASGSQETQYF

clone_size: many
d_call: TRBD1
j_call: TRBJ1-5
v_call: TRBV7-9
cdr3_nt: TGTGCCAGCAGCACCGACAGGGTTAGCAATCAGCCCCAGCATTTT
cdr3_aa: CASSTDRVSNQPQHF

clone_size: .
d_call: .
j_call: TRBJ2-3
v_call: TRBV5-1
cdr3_nt: TGCGCCAGCAGCCGGGACTCCTTCCCAGGCCAAGATACGCAGTATTTT
cdr3_aa: CASSRDSFPGQDTQYF

clone_size: .
d_call: .
j_call: TRBJ1-5
v_call: TRBV4-2
cdr3_nt: TGTGCCAGCAGCCAAGGAGGGGCAGGGCGGGTTCAGCCCCAGCATTTT
cdr3_aa: CASSQGGAGRVQPQHF

clone_size: .
d_call: .
j_call: TRBJ2-3
v_call: TRBV10-2
cdr3_nt: TGCGCCAGCAGTGAAGGCGAGGAAGATACGCAGTATTTT
cdr3_aa: CASSEGEEDTQYF

clone_size: many
d_call: .
j_call: TRBJ1-1
v_call: TRBV5-5
cdr3_nt: TGTGCCAGCAGCTTCGGGCCAGACACTGAAGCTTTCTTT
cdr3_aa: CASSFGPDTEAFF

clone_size: .
d_call: .
j_call: TRBJ2-5
v_call: TRBV6-1
cdr3_nt: TGTGCCAGCAGTAGGGCGGACCAAGAGACCCAGTACTTC
cdr3_aa: CASSRADQETQYF

clone_size: few
d_call: TRBD1
j_call: TRBJ2-7
v_call: TRBV7-9
cdr3_nt: TGTGCCAGCAGCATAGACAGGGGTCTAGAGCAGTACTTC
cdr3_aa: CASSIDRGLEQYF

clone_size: many
d_call: .
j_call: TRBJ1-1
v_call: TRBV5-1
cdr3_nt: TGCGCCAGCAGCTTGGGAGTAACCCCGATGAACACTGAAGCTTTCTTT
cdr3_aa: CASSLGVTPMNTEAFF

clone_size: many
d_call: .
j_call: TRBJ2-7
v_call: TRBV28
cdr3_nt: TGTGCCAGCAGCCCCGGGTCCTACGAGCAGTACTTC
cdr3_aa: CASSPGSYEQYF

clone_size: many
d_call: .
j_call: TRBJ1-2
v_call: TRBV6-5
cdr3_nt: TGTGCCAGCAGTTACTCTGGAGGTGGCTACACCTTC
cdr3_aa: CASSYSGGGYTF

clone_size: many
d_call: .
j_call: TRBJ2-5
v_call: TRBV10-2
cdr3_nt: TGCGCCAGCAGGGAGGGATCTGCTAGCGCTTGGAGGGAGACCCAGTACTTC
cdr3_aa: CASREGSASAWRETQYF

clone_size: few
d_call: .
j_call: TRBJ2-7
v_call: TRBV10-3
cdr3_nt: TGTGCCATCAGTGAGTCAAGGGTGGTGGGCGAGCAGTACTTC
cdr3_aa: CAISESRVVGEQYF

clone_size: many
d_call: TRBD2
j_call: TRBJ2-7
v_call: TRBV30
cdr3_nt: TGTGCCTGGAGCCTTGCTCTTAGCGGGAGGGCCTACGAGCAGTACTTC
cdr3_aa: CAWSLALSGRAYEQYF

clone_size: .
d_call: TRBD2
j_call: TRBJ2-2
v_call: TRBV9
cdr3_nt: TGTGCCAGCAGCGTCGGACTAGCGGGAGCTAAGAACACCGGGGAGCTGTTTTTT
cdr3_aa: CASSVGLAGAKNTGELFF

clone_size: .
d_call: .
j_call: TRBJ1-6
v_call: TRBV18
cdr3_nt: TGTGCCAGCTCACCGGGACTCACTTCACCCCTCCACTTT
cdr3_aa: CASSPGLTSPLHF

clone_size: many
d_call: .
j_call: TRBJ1-2
v_call: TRBV28
cdr3_nt: TGTGCCAGCAGTGGTTCCACTAACTATGGCTACACCTTC
cdr3_aa: CASSGSTNYGYTF

clone_size: many
d_call: .
j_call: TRBJ1-1
v_call: TRBV20-1
cdr3_nt: TGCAGTGCAACGATGGGGGGGCCGAACACTGAAGCTTTCTTT
cdr3_aa: CSATMGGPNTEAFF

clone_size: many
d_call: .
j_call: TRBJ1-5
v_call: TRBV6-2/TRBV6-3
cdr3_nt: TGTGCCAGCTACCTTGGGCCCCGGGGCGAGGGTCGCGGTCAGCCCCAGCATTTT
cdr3_aa: CASYLGPRGEGRGQPQHF